The 21 T cell receptor beta chains below come from one sample, sequenced in a study of CD8 T cells in ankylosing spondylitis. Each CDR3 protein gets one entry after TCRdb re-called the 5' RACE reads with MiXCR. This sample has under 250,000 distinct CDR3 sequences, with roughly 10% found just once. Input material: blood, either unsorted or a sorted T cell fraction (not recorded which). The source is a male donor with ankylosing spondylitis or in good health (not recorded which).

Many counts were recorded for this clonotype. The chain links TRBV20-1 to TRBJ1-2; the match to TRBD1 covers 7 bases. The CDR3 consists of 16 residues. J was trimmed by 1 base and V by 4 bases; bases with no gene match: 12. Germline V CDR1 and CDR2: DFQATT, SNEGSKA (reference sequence). The CDR3 DNA is TGCAGTGCTATAGACGCGTGGGGACAGATTAACTATGGCTACACCTTC. This gives the protein CSAIDAWGQINYGYTF.

This clonotype has at least ten counts. The V call is TRBV12-3 or TRBV12-4, the J call TRBJ2-3; D remains ambiguous. Trimming shortened V by 6 bases and J by 2 bases, and 9 bases separated the two germline ends. The CDR3 runs to 13 residues. CDR3 DNA: TGTGCCAGCAGCGTAAAGTTCACAGATACGCAGTATTTT. Translated, it gives CASSVKFTDTQYF.

This clonotype appeared many times. This chain links TRBV5-1 with TRBJ2-1; TRBD1 matches 9 bases. With V trimmed by 4 bases and J by 13 bases, 12 bases remained unmatched. The germline V gene has CDR1 SGHRS and CDR2 YFSETQ. CDR3 length: 14 amino acids. CDR3 residues: CASSGGTGSYPQFF. The CDR3 DNA reads TGCGCCAGCAGCGGTGGGACAGGGTCTTATCCTCAGTTCTTC.

This rearrangement joins TRBV7-8 to TRBJ2-1, with a weak D call TRBD2 (6 bases). This CDR3 region has 16 residues. V was cut by 2 bases and J by 2 bases, with 13 bases left in between. Germline V gives CDR1 SGHVS, CDR2 FQNEAQ. The CDR3 loop reads CASSLITGEAYNEQFF. CDR3 in DNA: TGTGCCAGCAGCTTAATCACGGGAGAAGCCTACAATGAGCAGTTCTTC.

The rearrangement uses TRBV18 and TRBJ2-1; tentatively, D is TRBD1 (5 bases). V lost 1 base, J lost 2 bases, and 12 bases lay in between. Germline V gives CDR1 KGHSH, CDR2 LQKENI. The CDR3 extends over 16 amino acids. The CDR3 region is CASSPRGRSTYNEQFF. DNA of the CDR3: TGTGCCAGCTCACCACGGGGCAGGTCAACCTACAATGAGCAGTTCTTC.

This clonotype was counted ten times or more. The chain uses TRBV7-2 and TRBJ1-1; D uncertain. The V end was cut by 4 bases, the J end by 10 bases, with 16 bases between. Germline V gene data show CDR1 as SGHTA and CDR2 as FQGNSA. The CDR3 loop spans 13 amino acids. CDR3 sequence reads: CASSSRLGGVAFF. DNA of the CDR3: TGTGCCAGCAGCTCGAGGTTGGGAGGTGTAGCTTTCTTT.

This clonotype was counted a few times. This chain joins TRBV4-1 and TRBJ2-7; no firm D call. This CDR3 has 14 residues. Germline values: CDR1 MGHRA, CDR2 YSYEKL. Trimming removed 4 bases at V and 0 bases at J, with 10 bases between. The CDR3 is CASSPGQSSYEQYF. As DNA, the CDR3 is TGCGCCAGCAGCCCTGGTCAAAGCTCCTACGAGCAGTACTTC.

The V and J genes are TRBV15 and TRBJ2-3, with 7 bases aligning to TRBD1. This CDR3 comprises 14 residues. J was trimmed by 2 bases and V by 7 bases; bases with no gene match: 6. Germline V lookup: CDR1 LNHNV, CDR2 YYDKDF (reference sequence). The CDR3 region has the DNA TGTGCCACCAATTGGGACAGATCCACAGATACGCAGTATTTT. Translation: CATNWDRSTDTQYF.

This clonotype was detected ten times or more. The V gene is TRBV20-1, the J gene TRBJ2-3; 9 bases map to TRBD1. CDR1 is DFQATT, CDR2 SNEGSKA, per germline (reference sequence). V was clipped by 0 bases and J by 5 bases; unmatched bases: 9. The CDR3 contains 16 residues. The CDR3 protein is CSARDPRTGVGDTQYF. CDR3 bases: TGCAGTGCTAGAGATCCGAGGACAGGGGTGGGAGATACGCAGTATTTT.

The CDR3 nucleotides read TGTGCCAGCAGTGACGGACAGGGAGGCTACACCTTC. Translation gives CASSDGQGGYTF. The V call is TRBV6-1, the J call TRBJ1-2; the match to TRBD1 covers 8 bases. From germline, CDR1 is MNHNS and CDR2 SASEGT. The junction had 2 bases not matched to a gene; V was cut back by 3 bases and J by 8 bases. CDR3 length: 12 amino acids.

This clonotype was observed a few times. The chain uses TRBV28 and TRBJ2-4; D is possibly TRBD2 (6 bases). The germline gives CDR1 MDHEN, CDR2 SYDVKM. V was shortened by 4 bases and J by 0 bases, with 16 bases between the two germline ends. This CDR3 is 17 amino acids long. The CDR3 protein is CASSSRPGLGAKNIQYF. As DNA, the CDR3 is TGTGCCAGCAGTTCCCGCCCGGGACTGGGAGCCAAAAACATTCAGTACTTC.

This chain uses TRBV4-1 with TRBJ2-1; D uncertain. Germline V gene data show CDR1 as MGHRA and CDR2 as YSYEKL. V was clipped by 3 bases and J by 1 base, with 16 bases between them. The CDR3 is made up of 17 amino acids. The CDR3 DNA follows: TGCGCCAGCAGCCAGCGTACCTGGGTGGGATCCTACAATGAGCAGTTCTTC. It codes for CASSQRTWVGSYNEQFF.

This clonotype was picked up many times. The V gene is TRBV5-1, the J gene TRBJ2-6; possibly TRBD2 for D (6 bases). CDR3 size: 15 residues. Deletions cut 0 bases from V and 2 bases from J, with 6 bases between. Germline V CDR1 and CDR2: SGHRS, YFSETQ. The CDR3 DNA reads as TGCGCCAGCAGCTTGGCGGGAGCTGGGGCCAACGTCCTGACTTTC. Protein product: CASSLAGAGANVLTF.

In this sample, this clonotype turned up many times. The V gene is TRBV29-1, the J gene TRBJ2-1; 9 positions match TRBD1. This CDR3 is built from 13 residues. Germline V gives CDR1 SQVTM, CDR2 ANQGSEA. The trim removed 6 bases at V and 7 bases at J, leaving 7 bases unmatched. CDR3 in amino acids: CSVADRGFNEQFF. The CDR3 region has the DNA TGCAGCGTCGCTGACAGGGGGTTTAATGAGCAGTTCTTC.

This clonotype was found many times. This rearrangement joins TRBV20-1 to TRBJ2-3; D gene unclear. Germline V gene sequence: CDR1 DFQATT, CDR2 SNEGSKA (reference sequence). The ends were cut back, 6 bases at V and 3 bases at J, with 13 bases in the middle. CDR3 length: 13 amino acids. The DNA of the CDR3 is TGCAGTGCCCCGGTTGACGGAACAGATACGCAGTATTTT. Its translation: CSAPVDGTDTQYF.

This clonotype was counted many times. The CDR3, as DNA: TGCGCCTCGGGGCGGGGGTACAATGAGCAGTTCTTC. Protein: CASGRGYNEQFF. The rearrangement uses TRBV20-1 and TRBJ2-1, with TRBD2 identical over 7 bases. The V gene's germline CDR1 is DFQATT and CDR2 SNEGSKA (reference sequence). The CDR3 has 12 residues.

The table lists this clonotype with many counts. The chain combines TRBV10-2 with TRBJ2-2; possible D gene TRBD2, 6 bases. This CDR3 comprises 14 residues. CDR1 is WSHSY, CDR2 SAAADI, per germline. Trimming took off 5 bases at V and 8 bases at J, with 15 bases between the two ends. CDR3 residues: CASSRLEPVGELFF. The CDR3 DNA sequence: TGCGCCAGCAGTAGACTAGAACCTGTAGGGGAGCTGTTTTTT.

The sample holds a few counts of this clonotype. Because the CDR3's place on the DNA is in doubt, the DNA is left out and the CDR3 is given as listed by TCRdb. The chain joins TRBV6-5 to TRBJ2-7. Looked up from germline, CDR1 is MNHEY and CDR2 is SVGAGI. The CDR3 extends over 15 residues, inclusive of both ends. The CDR3 loop reads CASSSSPGSSYEQYF.

This clonotype was found many times. Here the CDR3 DNA reads TGCAGTGCTAGGATCGGTGGGGGACGGGGTTCCTACGAGCAGTACTTC. It specifies CSARIGGGRGSYEQYF. The V and J genes are TRBV20-1 and TRBJ2-7, with D perhaps assigned TRBD1 or TRBD2 (5 bases each). This CDR3 has 16 residues. Germline V CDR1 and CDR2: DFQATT, SNEGSKA (reference sequence). V was shortened by 3 bases and J by 1 base, with 19 bases between the two germline ends.

The genes are TRBV7-9 and TRBJ2-7, with unresolved D. Per germline, CDR1 SEHNR and CDR2 FQNEAQ (reference sequence). The CDR3 is 12 amino acids. Trimming shortened V by 8 bases and J by 3 bases, and 11 bases separated the two germline ends. The DNA for the CDR3 is TGTGCCAGCGCAGGATCCCACTACGAGCAGTACTTC. Protein sequence: CASAGSHYEQYF.

The gene calls are TRBV7-6 and TRBJ1-4, with unresolved D. The germline V gene has CDR1 SGHVS and CDR2 FNYEAQ. The V end was cut by 4 bases, the J end by 6 bases, with 15 bases between. This CDR3 has 15 amino acids. This chain's CDR3 is CASSSLIKGHEKLFF. The CDR3 DNA reads TGTGCCAGCAGCTCCCTGATCAAAGGCCATGAAAAACTGTTTTTT.